One sample yielded the 26 T cell receptor beta chains listed below, sequenced in a study of cytomegalovirus exposure and HLA in healthy donors. PCR used 60 Vbeta primers and 13 Jbeta primers. The protocol was immunoSEQ multiplex PCR, while the TCRdb copy is restricted to in-frame clones and leaves out a portion. Of some 150,000 clones listed, almost 80% are singletons. Specimen: PBMCs. These receptors were obtained from a woman aged 40 to 50 in good health and CMV-seropositive.

This sequence joins TRBV19 and TRBJ2-7; the D is unclear. The CDR3 consists of 14 residues. Germline V gene data show CDR1 as LNHDA and CDR2 as SQIVND (reference sequence). The V gene lost 1 base and the J gene lost 2 bases, with 9 bases spanning the gap. The CDR3 spells CASSIGAVAYEQYF. Written as DNA, the CDR3 is TGTGCCAGTAGTATAGGTGCGGTCGCCTACGAGCAGTACTTC.

The chain links TRBV28 to TRBJ1-4; D remains ambiguous. Trimming left V 5 bases short and J 6 bases short, with 4 bases between. The CDR3 runs to 11 residues. The germline V gene has CDR1 MDHEN and CDR2 SYDVKM. The CDR3 loop reads CASSPDEKLFF. The CDR3 nucleotides are TGTGCCAGCAGTCCGGATGAAAAACTGTTTTTT.

The CDR3 here is CASRAGQETQYF. In DNA form, the CDR3 reads TGTGCCAGCAGGGCGGGACAAGAGACCCAGTACTTC. The J gene is TRBJ2-5, the V gene TRBV6-6, with D perhaps matching TRBD2 (6 bases). CDR3 length: 12 residues. The germline V gene has CDR1 MNHNY and CDR2 SVGAGI (reference sequence). Between the trimmed V and J ends, which lost 6 bases and 2 bases, there was a span of 7 bases.

With respect to this clone: This sample includes further DNA sequences coding for the same CDR3. This rearrangement joins TRBV7-3 to TRBJ1-1; a weak D match, TRBD1 (6 bases). The CDR3 length is 14 residues. Germline CDR1 SGHTA, CDR2 FQGTGA. Trimming shortened V by 6 bases and J by 0 bases, and 11 bases separated the two germline ends. The CDR3 region has the DNA TGTGCCAGCAGTTTAGCAGGGGTGAACACTGAAGCTTTCTTT. Its protein product is CASSLAGVNTEAFF.

The chain is built from TRBV6-5 and TRBJ2-5, with TRBD1 matching 11 bases. The CDR3 runs to 12 residues. With 5 bases clipped from V and 7 bases from J, the junction kept 0 bases outside the gene matches. From germline, CDR1 is MNHEY and CDR2 SVGAGI. CDR3 protein: CASSGTGGTQYF. CDR3 in DNA: TGTGCCAGCAGTGGGACAGGGGGGACCCAGTACTTC.

In this sample, this clone turned up a few times. J is TRBJ1-2 and V is TRBV6-1; tentative D call: TRBD1 (6 bases). The ends were cut back, 3 bases at V and 4 bases at J, with 12 bases in the middle. This CDR3 contains 14 residues. Germline V gene lookup returns CDR1 MNHNS and CDR2 SASEGT. Here the CDR3 DNA reads TGTGCCAGCAGTGAGCCAGGCAGGGGCTATGGCTACACCTTC. Its protein product is CASSEPGRGYGYTF.

The rearrangement uses TRBV10-2 and TRBJ1-4; D possibly corresponds to TRBD1 (6 bases). The germline CDR1 and CDR2 sequences are WSHSY and SAAADI. Trimming stripped 5 bases from V and 8 bases from J, with 12 bases between. The CDR3 consists of 13 residues. The CDR3 DNA sequence: TGCGCCAGCAGTCAACAGGGAAGGGAAAAACTGTTTTTT. Its translation: CASSQQGREKLFF.

J is TRBJ1-4 and V is TRBV27; a weak D match, TRBD1 (5 bases). Trimming took 1 base from V and 5 from J, leaving 11 bases between them. Germline assignment: CDR1 MNHEY and CDR2 SMNVEV (reference sequence). The CDR3 totals 15 residues. The CDR3 region has the DNA TGTGCCAGCAGTTTATTGGGGGGACTAAATGAAAAACTGTTTTTT. As protein: CASSLLGGLNEKLFF.

The chain has TRBV7-2 and TRBJ2-2; the match to TRBD2 covers 12 bases. There are 16 residues in the CDR3. The V segment lost 5 bases and the J segment 3 bases; nucleotides outside the gene matches: 4. Germline values: CDR1 SGHTA, CDR2 FQGNSA. CDR3 sequence (DNA): TGTGCCAGCAGCAGACTAGCGGGGGAGTACACCGGGGAGCTGTTTTTT. Protein: CASSRLAGEYTGELFF.

This clone was counted only a few times. The chain links TRBV2 to TRBJ2-3, with TRBD2 identical over 8 bases. Germline V lookup: CDR1 SNHLY, CDR2 FYNNEI. This CDR3 comprises 16 residues. After removal of 5 bases from V and 0 bases from J, the junction contained 7 bases not matched to a gene. The CDR3 loop reads CASSLAGQTSTDTQYF. The CDR3 coding sequence is TGTGCCAGCAGTTTAGCGGGGCAGACTAGCACAGATACGCAGTATTTT.

This clone has a handful of counts. The rearrangement uses TRBV28 and TRBJ1-5; 10 positions agree with TRBD1. The CDR3 is 19 residues long. Trimming at V came to 5 bases and at J to 6 bases, leaving 19 bases not matched to a gene. From germline, CDR1 is MDHEN and CDR2 SYDVKM. As DNA, the CDR3 is TGTGCCAGCAGTCTTATTAACCGGGACAGGGGACAGGGACGTCAGCCCCAGCATTTT. This sequence encodes CASSLINRDRGQGRQPQHF.

The V call is TRBV13, the J call TRBJ2-7; unclear D gene. V lost 0 bases, J lost 1 base, and 4 bases lay in between. This CDR3 region has 13 residues. Germline values: CDR1 PRHDT, CDR2 FYEKMQ (reference sequence). This chain's CDR3 is CASSLGYSYEQYF. CDR3 DNA: TGTGCCAGCAGCTTAGGGTATTCCTACGAGCAGTACTTC.

The chain links TRBV5-3 to TRBJ1-2, with a weak D call TRBD1 (6 bases). TRBV5-3 is reported as an ORF; its role is uncertain. The CDR3 is 14 residues long. The V gene lost 4 bases and the J gene lost 1 base, with 11 bases spanning the gap. CDR3 coding DNA: TGTGCCAGAAGCCTGTGGGGGCTTAACTATGGCTACACCTTC. Translation gives CARSLWGLNYGYTF.

V gene TRBV5-4 combines with J gene TRBJ2-1; 10 nucleotides line up with TRBD2. The V gene end was trimmed by 5 bases and the J gene end by 2 bases; junction bases not matched to a gene: 7. CDR1 is SGHNT, CDR2 YYREEE, per germline (reference sequence). The CDR3 loop spans 16 amino acids. The CDR3 is CASSRSGGDPYNEQFF. The CDR3 region has the DNA TGTGCCAGCAGTAGAAGCGGGGGGGACCCCTACAATGAGCAGTTCTTC.

This clone showed up just once. The chain employs TRBV5-1 and TRBJ2-3, with TRBD2 identical over 8 bases. Germline CDR1 and CDR2: SGHRS and YFSETQ. CDR3 length: 17 residues. Germline trimming cut 3 bases from V and 3 bases from J; bases unmatched to any gene: 12. For the CDR3, the DNA is TGCGCCAGCAGCTCGGGTTTGCGGGGGGCAGGTACAGATACGCAGTATTTT. Residues: CASSSGLRGAGTDTQYF.

This chain connects TRBV7-9 to TRBJ1-1; D perhaps matches TRBD1 (6 bases). The CDR3 sequence is 15 residues long. The V gene lost 3 bases and the J gene lost 4 bases, with 15 bases spanning the gap. From germline, CDR1 is SEHNR and CDR2 FQNEAQ (reference sequence). The CDR3 loop reads CASSFQGLSPTEAFF. In nucleotides, the CDR3 is TGTGCCAGCAGCTTCCAGGGGTTGTCTCCCACTGAAGCTTTCTTT.

This chain joins TRBV11-2 and TRBJ2-1; 10 bases align to TRBD2. The CDR3 runs 15 residues. V shed 2 bases, J shed 6 bases, and the junction held 4 bases outside the gene matches. The germline V gene has CDR1 SGHAT and CDR2 FQNNGV. CDR3 nucleotides: TGTGCCAGCAGCTTACGAGCGGGGGGGGTCAATGAGCAGTTCTTC. Protein: CASSLRAGGVNEQFF. Full variable domain (missing parts from reference TRBV11-2 and TRBJ2-1): EAGVAQSPRYKIIEKRQSVAFWCNPISGHATLYWYQQILGQGPKLLIQFQNNGVVDDSQLPKDRFSAERLKGVDSTLKIQPAKLEDSAVYLCASSLRAGGVNEQFFGPGTRLTVL.

The chain couples TRBV5-4 to TRBJ2-2; D is perhaps TRBD1 (5 bases). CDR3 length: 14 residues. Trimming left V 4 bases short and J 1 base short, with 8 bases between. CDR1 is SGHNT and CDR2 is YYREEE in the germline V gene (reference sequence). CDR3 residues: CASSVQGNTGELFF. CDR3 nucleotides: TGTGCCAGCAGCGTCCAGGGGAACACCGGGGAGCTGTTTTTT.

The chain has TRBV9 and TRBJ2-2; 7 bases line up with TRBD2. V shed 0 bases and J 1 base; nucleotides not matched to a gene: 6. Germline V CDR1 and CDR2: SGDLS, YYNGEE. The CDR3 is 17 amino acids. Here the CDR3 DNA reads TGTGCCAGCAGCGTAGGATCCCTAGCGGAGAACACCGGGGAGCTGTTTTTT. Amino acids: CASSVGSLAENTGELFF.

CDR3 bases: TGTGCCAGCAGTTTTGGCAGGGACAATGAGCAGTTCTTC. Its protein is CASSFGRDNEQFF. This rearrangement joins TRBV27 to TRBJ2-1; D is possibly TRBD1 (5 bases). Germline V gene sequence: CDR1 MNHEY, CDR2 SMNVEV (reference sequence). V shed 3 bases and J shed 5 bases, with 8 bases lying between them. The length of the CDR3 is 13 residues.

The chain has TRBV7-9 and TRBJ2-2; 11 bases line up with TRBD1. With V trimmed by 4 bases and J by 4 bases, 2 bases remained unmatched. Germline lookup yields CDR1 SEHNR and CDR2 FQNEAQ (reference sequence). The CDR3 is made up of 15 amino acids. The CDR3 region has the DNA TGTGCCAGCAGCTGGGGGACAGGGGGCACCGGGGAGCTGTTTTTT. This sequence encodes CASSWGTGGTGELFF.

The chain uses TRBV11-2 and TRBJ1-1; 9 bases match TRBD1. Losses at the gene ends were 4 bases for V and 5 bases for J; bases not matched to a gene: 8. This CDR3 is 15 amino acids long. Germline V gene lookup returns CDR1 SGHAT and CDR2 FQNNGV. DNA of the CDR3: TGTGCCAGCAGCTCCCCTGGACAGGGGAGGACTGAAGCTTTCTTT. Residues: CASSSPGQGRTEAFF.

The V call is TRBV5-1, the J call TRBJ2-3; D unclear. V was clipped by 4 bases and J by 2 bases, with 8 bases between them. The CDR3 loop spans 13 amino acids. Germline V gene lookup returns CDR1 SGHRS and CDR2 YFSETQ. DNA for the CDR3: TGCGCCAGCAGCCTGCAGGTCACAGATACGCAGTATTTT. Encoded protein: CASSLQVTDTQYF.

J is TRBJ1-2 and V is TRBV5-1; D is undetermined. The germline gives CDR1 SGHRS, CDR2 YFSETQ. CDR3 size: 15 residues. Trimming took off 5 bases at V and 9 bases at J, with 23 bases between the two ends. DNA for the CDR3: TGCGCCAGCAGGGAGGCGGCCAGATCTTCGTTAAGCTACACCTTC. This gives the protein CASREAARSSLSYTF. Using reference TRBV5-1 and TRBJ1-2 for the parts outside the CDR3, the full variable domain is KAGVTQTPRYLIKTRGQQVTLSCSPISGHRSVSWYQQTPGQGLQFLFEYFSETQRNKGNFPGRFSGRQFSNSRSEMNVSTLELGDSALYLCASREAARSSLSYTFGSGTRLTVV.

V usage is TRBV19 and J usage is TRBJ1-5; unclear D gene. Germline V CDR1 and CDR2: LNHDA, SQIVND (reference sequence). The CDR3 covers 15 residues. V was trimmed by 5 bases and J by 2 bases, leaving 13 bases between them. CDR3 sequence reads: CASSPSVNGNQPQHF. CDR3 coding DNA: TGTGCCAGTAGTCCTTCGGTCAACGGCAATCAGCCCCAGCATTTT.

As for this clone: Other DNA sequences of this sample code for an identical CDR3. The chain's CDR3 is CASSLTGGDYGYTF. For the CDR3, the DNA is TGTGCCAGCAGCTTAACGGGGGGGGACTATGGCTACACCTTC. The chain recombines TRBV7-9 with TRBJ1-2; D might be TRBD1 (5 bases). The CDR3 has 14 residues. With 2 bases removed from V and 3 bases from J, the gap between germline ends came to 10 bases. Per the germline V gene, CDR1 is SEHNR and CDR2 is FQNEAQ (reference sequence).